This T cell receptor beta chain was observed in a study of blood T cell repertoires in COVID-19. Study context: The United States, Italy and Spain supplied acute and convalescent COVID-19 samples. The cDNA or gDNA used as material had been derived from T cells, B-cell-depleted T cells, or PBMCs.

The CDR3 loop spans 16 amino acids. The V and J ends lost 6 bases and 4 bases, in that order; junction bases with no gene match: 11. Germline V gene lookup returns CDR1 SGHAT and CDR2 FQNNGV. As handled by the study authors: For nucleated cells, counts were estimated from reference gene primer amplification. Clones were sequenced by immunoSEQ multiplex PCR, and TCRdb holds only the in-frame ones, with some missing. For V, J and clone size, that table is used; D and trimming come from the DNA. The sample consists of 150,000 to 200,000 clones, roughly 87% of them appearing once. V usage is TRBV11-2 and J usage is TRBJ2-2; 7 nucleotides agree with TRBD1. The sample was peripheral blood. The origin of this receptor is a woman aged 45-65 years with acute or convalescent COVID-19. In nucleotides, the CDR3 is TGTGCCAGCAGGGAAACAAGGGGGCTCGGCACCGGGGAGCTGTTTTTT. It translates to CASRETRGLGTGELFF.